This record covers a single TCR beta chain. The V gene's germline CDR1 is MNHEY and CDR2 SMNVEV (reference sequence). V gave up 3 bases and J gave up 5 bases; unmatched junction bases: 9. This CDR3 comprises 15 residues. The data were taken from a study of cytomegalovirus exposure and HLA in healthy donors. The study ran its PCR with 60 Vbeta and 13 Jbeta primers. The data were produced by immunoSEQ multiplex PCR, yet TCRdb's version contains in-frame clones alone and is incomplete. There are under 200,000 clones in the sample; more than 80% occur only once, and about 0.82% lies in the top ten. The origin of this receptor is a woman between 18 and 30 years old in good health and CMV-seronegative. Source material: PBMCs. This chain uses TRBV27 with TRBJ2-5; 7 bases align to TRBD1. The CDR3 nucleotides read TGTGCCAGCAGTTTGGTCAGGGGGATGGGGGAGACCCAGTACTTC. Protein: CASSLVRGMGETQYF.